This T cell receptor (beta chain) was sequenced in a study of T cell responses to AZD1222 COVID-19 vaccine. Overall study context: Some second doses came at about 4 weeks and others at about 12 weeks; these were pooled. Study-level points and caveats: Seropositive status at baseline applied to only six AZD1222 recipients. No repertoire was sampled before or during the peak T cell response, only after it. Vaccine-related CD4 TCRs covered spike, predominating at 160-218 and 743-854.

TCRdb's table, derived via immunoSEQ multiplex PCR, lists solely in-frame clones and lacks some. The sample comprises roughly 180,000 clones, roughly 87% of which are singletons, and 2.6% rests with the top ten. Between the trimmed V and J ends, which lost 4 bases and 7 bases, there was a span of 18 bases. The CDR3 loop spans 14 amino acids. Germline CDR1 and CDR2: SGHNT and YYREEE (reference sequence). To note about this clone: The antigen is not known.

This TCR was sampled from an adult in good health. Specimen: peripheral blood, collected on day 0 of AZD1222 vaccination. V is TRBV5-4 and J is TRBJ2-7, with D maybe TRBD2 (5 bases). The CDR3 region is CASSQRTGMGEQYF. Written as DNA, the CDR3 is TGTGCCAGCAGCCAAAGGACGGGGATGGGGGAGCAGTACTTC.